This TCR beta chain was retrieved from a study of metastatic and nonmetastatic thyroid tumors (dated by TCRdb to 2018 to 2021). Broadly, across the study: Repertoires from peripheral blood and from tumor or nodule tissue samples of malignant and benign thyroid patients were compared.

V and J are trimmed by 0 bases and 3 bases, and the gene matches miss 1 base of the junction. From the cysteine through the phenylalanine, the CDR3 covers 15 amino acids. The CDR3 DNA has 45 bases and is translated from base 1. The germline V gene provides CDR1 MGHRA and CDR2 YSYEKL. This clone was counted ten times or more. Its antigen remains undetermined. One base away there is no much larger clone; base qualities are not given. None of the patients had been given any treatment before thyroid surgery. The study retrospectively analysed patient clinical samples collected from the early 2010s to the late 2010s using T-cell receptor beta sequencing. The library was prepared using PCR. TCRdb names Illumina HiSeq 4000 as the instrument used. High-throughput sequencing was used to profile the TCR beta-chain CDR3 region of every patient. The original methods were these. The researchers built a classifier to tell apart papillary thyroid cancer patients with distant metastasis, based on CDR3 differences among clinicopathological groups. To measure repertoire diversity the researchers used the Shannon index, while the Morisita-Horn index served to gauge how similar the tumor and blood repertoires were. Clones were called with MiXCR by TCRdb after fastp trimmed the public reads at Q25, and only in-frame beta chains were retained. TCRdb's processing, not the authors', yielded these V and J calls. The sample profile shows tens of thousands of clones; approximately 12% of them were found once. 8.5% to 10% of the sample comes from the top ten.

What the authors observed across the whole study: TCR beta diversity was reported as significantly higher in malignant tumors than in benign nodules, in both blood and tumor samples.

Source material: tumor tissue. This receptor was taken from a female donor with papillary thyroid cancer or a benign thyroid nodule (not recorded which). Some clones in this sample may be carry-over from other donors' samples. The rearranged segments are TRBV4-1 and TRBJ1-4, and 7 bases in between align with TRBD1. The nucleotide sequence is TGCGCCAGCAGCCAAGATGGGACAGCTAATGAAAAACTGTTTTTT. The translation is CASSQDGTANEKLFF.